What follows are 32 T cell receptor beta chains derived from one specimen sequenced in a study of technical replicates of blood from a handful of donors. Here immunoSEQ multiplex PCR was the method, and the copy in TCRdb shows in-frame clones only, minus some. The sample records about 57,000 clones, around 93% being singletons. The sequencing sample was made of PBMCs. The origin of the receptors is a human donor in good health. Some clones in this sample may be carry-over from other donors' samples.

This clone was counted a few times. V and J are TRBV28 and TRBJ2-2; TRBD2 agrees at 9 bases. V was clipped by 3 bases and J by 5 bases; unmatched bases: 7. Germline CDR1 MDHEN, CDR2 SYDVKM. The CDR3 has 16 amino acids. This chain's CDR3 is CASSLGGRAGTGELFF. CDR3 nucleotides: TGTGCCAGCAGTTTGGGCGGGAGGGCCGGGACCGGGGAGCTGTTTTTT.

This chain uses TRBV28 with TRBJ2-1; the D is unclear. Germline V CDR1 and CDR2: MDHEN, SYDVKM. V shed 0 bases and J shed 8 bases, with 5 bases lying between them. The CDR3 totals 12 residues. As DNA, the CDR3 is TGTGCCAGCAGTTTATGGCGGCATGAGCAGTTCTTC. Translation: CASSLWRHEQFF.

The V and J genes are TRBV7-8 and TRBJ2-7; 7 nucleotides align to TRBD1. V dropped 5 bases and J dropped 2; count of bases not matched to a gene: 9. The CDR3 runs to 15 residues. CDR1 is SGHVS, CDR2 FQNEAQ, per germline. The CDR3 DNA follows: TGTGCCAGCAGCCCTTACAGGGGAAGGGCCTACGAGCAGTACTTC. Translated, it gives CASSPYRGRAYEQYF.

The chain carries TRBV5-1 and TRBJ1-1; TRBD1 agrees at 7 bases. With V trimmed by 4 bases and J by 2 bases, 11 bases remained unmatched. The germline V gene has CDR1 SGHRS and CDR2 YFSETQ. The CDR3 covers 16 residues. DNA of the CDR3: TGCGCCAGCAGCGCTCAGTCGCGGACAGGAAACACTGAAGCTTTCTTT. Translating it yields CASSAQSRTGNTEAFF.

The chain has TRBV5-4 and TRBJ1-1; TRBD1 is a possible D gene (5 bases). V was trimmed by 4 bases and J by 1 base, leaving 14 bases between them. Germline V gene sequence: CDR1 SGHNT, CDR2 YYREEE (reference sequence). The CDR3 covers 15 residues. The CDR3 DNA reads TGTGCCAGCAGCGGAGACAGAGCCGGGAACACTGAAGCTTTCTTT. This sequence encodes CASSGDRAGNTEAFF.

J is TRBJ2-3 and V is TRBV19; tentatively, D is TRBD1 (6 bases). This CDR3 contains 15 residues. With 7 bases removed from V and 4 bases from J, the gap between germline ends came to 18 bases. Germline V gene sequence: CDR1 LNHDA, CDR2 SQIVND (reference sequence). CDR3 nucleotide sequence: TGTGCCAGTACCAACCAAGGGGCAGGGGCAGATACGCAGTATTTT. Encoded protein: CASTNQGAGADTQYF.

The CDR3: CASSSGQENIQYF. The CDR3 region has the DNA TGTGCCAGCAGCTCGGGACAGGAGAACATTCAGTACTTC. The chain has TRBV11-2 and TRBJ2-4; 8 nucleotides align to TRBD1. The germline V gene encodes CDR1 SGHAT and CDR2 FQNNGV. The V gene end was trimmed by 4 bases and the J gene end by 7 bases; junction bases not matched to a gene: 3. The CDR3 totals 13 residues.

The chain is built from TRBV6-5 and TRBJ2-1; tentative D call: TRBD2 (6 bases). The CDR3 has 14 amino acids. CDR1 is MNHEY, CDR2 SVGAGI, per germline. Trimming left V 2 bases short and J 5 bases short, with 10 bases between. As DNA, the CDR3 is TGTGCCAGCAGTTACGGGGACTCGCACAATGAGCAGTTCTTC. Its protein product is CASSYGDSHNEQFF.

The sample holds one count of this clone. This chain connects TRBV5-1 to TRBJ2-7; 12 bases align to TRBD1. CDR1 is SGHRS, CDR2 YFSETQ, per germline. V lost 3 bases, J lost 0 bases, and 4 bases stayed unmatched. This CDR3 has 16 residues. CDR3 loop: CASSSGTGGASYEQYF. CDR3 DNA: TGCGCCAGCAGCTCCGGGACAGGGGGCGCCTCCTACGAGCAGTACTTC.

This chain joins TRBV5-1 and TRBJ2-2, with 8 bases identical to TRBD1. This CDR3 comprises 14 residues. After removal of 9 bases from V and 1 base from J, the junction contained 5 bases not matched to a gene. CDR1 SGHRS and CDR2 YFSETQ come from the germline V gene. CDR3 DNA: TGCGCCACCCAGGGGGCACGGAACACCGGGGAGCTGTTTTTT. This translates into CATQGARNTGELFF.

The chain combines TRBV10-3 with TRBJ2-1; the match to TRBD2 covers 9 bases. Trimming removed 2 bases from V and 0 bases from J; junction bases left unmatched: 5. The CDR3 totals 17 residues. Germline V CDR1 and CDR2: ENHRY, SYGVKD. The CDR3 nucleotides read TGTGCCATCAGTGAGCCCCTAGCGGGAAGCTCCTACAATGAGCAGTTCTTC. Its translation is CAISEPLAGSSYNEQFF.

V usage is TRBV27 and J usage is TRBJ2-7; 8 bases match TRBD2. From germline, CDR1 is MNHEY and CDR2 SMNVEV (reference sequence). The CDR3 extends over 15 amino acids. The J segment lost 4 bases and the V segment lost 5 bases, leaving 10 bases of the junction unmatched. In DNA, the CDR3 is TGTGCCAGCAGTAGAACCCACGGGACTAGTTACGAGCAGTACTTC. Protein product: CASSRTHGTSYEQYF.

Here the CDR3 DNA reads TGCGCCAGCAGCCAAGATGTGGGCAGGGGTGGGTTAGGAGCTTTCTTT. Protein product: CASSQDVGRGGLGAFF. The chain links TRBV4-3 to TRBJ1-1; possible D gene TRBD1, 6 bases. The CDR3 has 16 residues. The V and J ends lost 0 bases and 10 bases respectively, with 21 bases between them. Germline assignment: CDR1 LGHNA and CDR2 YSLEER.

This chain connects TRBV29-1 to TRBJ2-3; TRBD2 is a possible D gene (5 bases). The CDR3 runs to 14 residues. Trimming removed 4 bases at V and 6 bases at J, with 17 bases between. Germline CDR1 SQVTM, CDR2 ANQGSEA. For the CDR3, the DNA is TGCAGCGTTGGGGTCCGGGGAGTAGGGGATACGCAGTATTTT. The encoded protein is CSVGVRGVGDTQYF.

This chain joins TRBV18 and TRBJ2-1, with D maybe TRBD1 (5 bases). V was clipped by 2 bases and J by 10 bases, with 12 bases between them. Germline V gene sequence: CDR1 KGHSH, CDR2 LQKENI. This CDR3 has 13 amino acids. DNA for the CDR3: TGTGCCAGCTCACCAACGCAGGGCGGCGAGCAGTTCTTC. Its translation is CASSPTQGGEQFF.

The chain couples TRBV11-2 to TRBJ2-5, with TRBD2 matching over 12 bases. Germline CDR1 SGHAT, CDR2 FQNNGV. The CDR3 is 17 residues long. The V segment lost 0 bases and the J segment 5 bases; nucleotides outside the gene matches: 7. The chain's CDR3 is CASSLDLAGGLRETQYF. The CDR3 coding sequence is TGTGCCAGCAGCTTAGATCTAGCGGGGGGGCTGAGGGAGACCCAGTACTTC.

The chain combines TRBV9 with TRBJ2-2; 8 bases align to TRBD1. CDR1 SGDLS and CDR2 YYNGEE come from the germline V gene. V lost 0 bases to trimming and J lost 4 bases; unmatched junction nucleotides: 2. CDR3 length equals 15 residues. DNA of the CDR3: TGTGCCAGCAGCGTAGAGACAGGGGTCACCGGGGAGCTGTTTTTT. This gives the protein CASSVETGVTGELFF.

The J gene is TRBJ2-7, the V gene TRBV5-1, with 10 bases lining up with TRBD1. J lost 2 bases, V lost 4 bases, and 3 bases had no gene match. The CDR3 runs to 14 residues. Germline values: CDR1 SGHRS, CDR2 YFSETQ. As DNA, the CDR3 is TGCGCCAGCAGCGACAGGGGGCTCCCCTACGAGCAGTACTTC. Residues: CASSDRGLPYEQYF.

This chain connects TRBV7-9 to TRBJ2-7; D is perhaps TRBD2 (5 bases). CDR1 is SEHNR, CDR2 FQNEAQ, per germline (reference sequence). V lost 6 bases to trimming and J lost 6 bases, with 18 bases between them. The CDR3 has 14 amino acids. CDR3: CASSRTGSPIEQYF. The CDR3 nucleotides read TGTGCCAGCAGTCGGACGGGAAGCCCGATCGAGCAGTACTTC.

CDR3 bases: TGTGCCAGCAGCCAAGATCCTAGGGGTAACACTGAAGCTTTCTTT. This gives the protein CASSQDPRGNTEAFF. The gene calls are TRBV4-2 and TRBJ1-1; the D gene is possibly TRBD1 (5 bases). V lost 0 bases, J lost 2 bases, and 10 bases lay in between. Germline CDR1 is LGHNA and CDR2 is YNFKEQ. The CDR3 covers 15 residues.

The CDR3 sequence is CASEFGTEAFF. The CDR3, as DNA: TGTGCCAGTGAGTTTGGCACTGAAGCTTTCTTT. V is TRBV6-6 and J is TRBJ1-1; D remains ambiguous. Germline values: CDR1 MNHNY, CDR2 SVGAGI (reference sequence). Trimming stripped 9 bases from V and 4 bases from J, with 9 bases between. CDR3 length: 11 residues.

V and J are TRBV7-2 and TRBJ2-5; 7 nucleotides match TRBD2. This CDR3 is built from 15 residues. Trimming at V came to 4 bases and at J to 5 bases, leaving 10 bases not matched to a gene. CDR1 is SGHTA, CDR2 FQGNSA, per germline. The CDR3 is CASSSAGGRYETQYF. For the CDR3, the DNA is TGTGCCAGCAGCTCCGCTGGCGGGAGATACGAGACCCAGTACTTC.

The chain couples TRBV30 to TRBJ2-1, with TRBD2 matching 8 bases. CDR3 length equals 13 residues. The J segment lost 3 bases and the V segment lost 3 bases, leaving 1 base of the junction unmatched. CDR1 GTSNPN and CDR2 SVGIG come from the germline V gene (reference sequence). Here the CDR3 DNA reads TGTGCCTGGAGGGGACTAGTCTACAATGAGCAGTTCTTC. Translating it yields CAWRGLVYNEQFF.

V gene TRBV19 combines with J gene TRBJ1-2; unclear D gene. Trimming left V 9 bases short and J 5 bases short, with 16 bases between. CDR3 size: 13 residues. In germline, CDR1 is LNHDA, CDR2 SQIVND (reference sequence). CDR3 sequence (DNA): TGTGCCAGCGAGGACTCCCAGTCATATGGCTACACCTTC. Its protein product is CASEDSQSYGYTF.

The chain uses TRBV7-3 and TRBJ2-1; 8 nucleotides agree with TRBD2. Losses at the gene ends were 6 bases for V and 0 bases for J; bases not matched to a gene: 7. The CDR3 has 16 amino acids. Germline V lookup: CDR1 SGHTA, CDR2 FQGTGA. The CDR3 DNA reads TGTGCCAGCAGACGGACTAGCTCGAGCTCCTACAATGAGCAGTTCTTC. It specifies CASRRTSSSSYNEQFF.

The rearrangement links TRBV7-9 to TRBJ2-7; 7 positions match TRBD2. The CDR3 is 12 residues long. CDR1 and CDR2 (germline): SEHNR, FQNEAQ (reference sequence). V lost 5 bases to trimming and J lost 7 bases; unmatched junction nucleotides: 5. The CDR3 reads CASSPPGGEQYF. CDR3 DNA: TGTGCCAGCAGCCCACCGGGGGGTGAGCAGTACTTC.

This rearrangement joins TRBV27 to TRBJ2-3, with 8 bases identical to TRBD1. The CDR3 loop spans 14 amino acids. V shed 6 bases and J 9 bases; nucleotides not matched to a gene: 11. Germline assignment: CDR1 MNHEY and CDR2 SMNVEV (reference sequence). DNA of the CDR3: TGTGCCAGCAGAGGACAGGGACAAGGGGGGACGCAGTATTTT. This codes for CASRGQGQGGTQYF.

This chain connects TRBV7-3 to TRBJ2-6; a possible D gene is TRBD1 (6 bases). This CDR3 is 15 amino acids long. Trimming pared 9 bases from V and 0 bases from J, leaving 12 bases between. CDR1 SGHTA and CDR2 FQGTGA come from the germline V gene. DNA for the CDR3: TGTGCCAGTGGACAGATTAACTCTGGGGCCAACGTCCTGACTTTC. Encoded protein: CASGQINSGANVLTF.

The chain combines TRBV15 with TRBJ2-7, with TRBD1 matching over 9 bases. The CDR3 runs to 15 residues. Looked up from germline, CDR1 is LNHNV and CDR2 is YYDKDF (reference sequence). J was trimmed by 3 bases and V by 5 bases; bases with no gene match: 8. The CDR3 nucleotides read TGTGCCACCAGCCCAGCCGGGACAGGGTACTACGAGCAGTACTTC. Residues: CATSPAGTGYYEQYF.

This CDR3 reads CASSNYGGYEQYF. The DNA of the CDR3 is TGTGCCAGCAGCAATTACGGGGGCTACGAGCAGTACTTC. The chain recombines TRBV5-4 with TRBJ2-7, with D tentatively TRBD2 (6 bases). CDR3 size: 13 residues. Germline V lookup: CDR1 SGHNT, CDR2 YYREEE (reference sequence). Deletions cut 4 bases from V and 3 bases from J, with 11 bases between.

J is TRBJ2-5 and V is TRBV19; 9 bases align to TRBD2. Germline CDR1 and CDR2: LNHDA and SQIVND (reference sequence). This CDR3 comprises 15 residues. The junction had 7 bases not matched to a gene; V was cut back by 3 bases and J by 5 bases. The CDR3 loop reads CASSMSLAGSETQYF. Here the CDR3 DNA reads TGTGCCAGTAGTATGAGCCTAGCGGGGTCCGAGACCCAGTACTTC.

The chain carries TRBV7-6 and TRBJ2-1; 11 bases map to TRBD2. There are 17 residues in the CDR3. In germline, CDR1 is SGHVS, CDR2 FNYEAQ. With V trimmed by 5 bases and J by 0 bases, 6 bases remained unmatched. The CDR3 spells CASSPGTSGSSYNEQFF. The CDR3 DNA sequence: TGTGCCAGCAGCCCAGGGACTAGCGGCAGCTCCTACAATGAGCAGTTCTTC.